A selection of T cell receptor beta chains follows, all from one sample in a study of graft-versus-host responses after intestinal transplantation. For these TCRs, the target antigens are not known. Some clones are missing from TCRdb's copy, which holds only in-frame ones; the method was immunoSEQ multiplex PCR. The data hold roughly 73,000 clones, with more than 75% observed a single time. The sample here was unstimulated CD8+ T cells sorted from spleen or lymph node cells, taken before transplant. These receptors all come from a human donor who was the organ donor for an intestinal transplant. Both conserved end residues are part of each CDR3. A D gene is named only where the DNA matches it firmly. Only some rows state a clone size, as once, few, many or a class for expanded clones.

>-|-|TRBV28|TRBJ2-7
TGTGCCAGCAGTCCGCCGTTCATCTCCTACGAGCAGTACTTC
CASSPPFISYEQYF
>once|-|TRBV30|TRBJ1-1
TGTGCCTGGAGTGGTTTAAACACTGAAGCTTTCTTT
CAWSGLNTEAFF
>-|-|TRBV6-5|TRBJ1-1
TGTGCCAGCAGTGAAAACTCCGGGATAGAAGCTTTCTTT
CASSENSGIEAFF
>-|TRBD2|TRBV27|TRBJ2-7
TGTGCCAGCAGTTCACTAGCGGGGGGGCCTTACGAGCAGTACTTC
CASSSLAGGPYEQYF
>-|TRBD2|TRBV6-1|TRBJ2-1
TGTGCCAGCGGCGGGGGTCCCAATGAGCAGTTCTTC
CASGGGPNEQFF
>-|-|TRBV9|TRBJ2-7
TGTGCCAGCAGCGCCCGGGACGGAGCCTACGAGCAGTACTTC
CASSARDGAYEQYF
>-|-|TRBV9|TRBJ2-7
TGTGCCAGCAGCGCCTCCTCGGCTACCTACGAGCAGTACTTC
CASSASSATYEQYF
>-|-|TRBV9|TRBJ2-7
TGTGCCAGCAGCGTAGGGACGGTCTCCTACGAGCAGTACTTC
CASSVGTVSYEQYF
>-|TRBD1|TRBV7-2|TRBJ2-7
TGTGCCAGCAGCTCCGGGACAGGGGGCATCGGCGAGCAGTACTTC
CASSSGTGGIGEQYF
>few|-|TRBV6-1|TRBJ1-5
TGTGCCAGCAGTCCGGGCCCCCACCAGCCCCAGCATTTT
CASSPGPHQPQHF
>-|-|TRBV7-2|TRBJ2-2
TGTGCCAGCAGCTTAGTAGGAGGCGAGGAGCTGTTTTTT
CASSLVGGEELFF
>once|TRBD1|TRBV29-1|TRBJ2-3
TGCAGCGTTGAAGATGCACAGGGGTACACAGATACGCAGTATTTT
CSVEDAQGYTDTQYF
>-|-|TRBV11-1|TRBJ1-2
TGTGCCAGCAGCTTTTTAGCGGGAGCTAACTATGGCTACACCTTC
CASSFLAGANYGYTF
>-|TRBD2|TRBV5-1|TRBJ2-7
TGCGCCAGCAGCTTGGCCAGGGGACTAGCGATCTACGAGCAGTACTTC
CASSLARGLAIYEQYF
>-|-|TRBV13|TRBJ1-2
TGTGCCAGCAGCCGAGCCCTCTTCGGTGGCTACACCTTC
CASSRALFGGYTF
>-|TRBD1|TRBV9|TRBJ2-6
TGTGCCAGCAGCTACACGACAGGGCTTCGCTTCGGGTTGCGCTCTGGGGCCAACGTCCTGACTTTC
CASSYTTGLRFGLRSGANVLTF
>-|TRBD1|TRBV18|TRBJ1-1
TGTGCCAGCTCACCTGAGGAGGGGGCTGGCCCTGAAGCTTTCTTT
CASSPEEGAGPEAFF
>-|-|TRBV6-6|TRBJ1-1
TGTGCCAGCAGATATCCAGGGTCCCCTGAAGCTTTCTTT
CASRYPGSPEAFF
>-|TRBD1|TRBV18|TRBJ2-3
TGTGCCAGCTCACCGTTGAGAGGGGGCGTAGATACGCAGTATTTT
CASSPLRGGVDTQYF
>-|-|TRBV27|TRBJ2-7
TGTGCCAGCAGTTTGGGGTCCCTCTACGAGCAGTACTTC
CASSLGSLYEQYF
>-|-|TRBV5-6|TRBJ1-1
TGTGCCAGCAGCTTGGGCCTGAACACTGAAGCTTTCTTT
CASSLGLNTEAFF
>once|-|TRBV7-9|TRBJ2-7
TGTGCCAGCAGCGGGGGACAACGGAGCTCCTACGAGCAGTACTTC
CASSGGQRSSYEQYF
>-|-|TRBV2|TRBJ1-2
TGTGCCAGCAGTAGGCCCCCCTTTGGCTACACCTTC
CASSRPPFGYTF
>-|-|TRBV5-5|TRBJ2-7
TGTGCCAGCAGCTTGGTGAGGTTTCGGGGCTACGAGCAGTACTTC
CASSLVRFRGYEQYF
>-|-|TRBV10-3|TRBJ2-3
TGTGCCATCAGTGAGTTAGACACAGATACGCAGTATTTT
CAISELDTDTQYF
>once|-|TRBV27|TRBJ1-1
TGTGCCACCTTGATGAACACTGAAGCTTTCTTT
CATLMNTEAFF
>-|-|TRBV5-4|TRBJ1-6
TGTGCCAGCAGCTTGGAGGAACACAGATATTCATCACCCCTCCACTTT
CASSLEEHRYSSPLHF
>-|-|TRBV6-5|TRBJ1-1
TGTGCCATCCATGCGGGCACTGAAGCTTTCTTT
CAIHAGTEAFF
>-|-|TRBV27|TRBJ2-7
TGTGCCAGCAGCCAGGGGACCCCCTACGAGCAGTACTTC
CASSQGTPYEQYF
>-|-|TRBV10-2|TRBJ1-5
TGCGCCAGCAGTGATGGGGAACAGCCCCAGCATTTT
CASSDGEQPQHF
>many|-|TRBV6-4|TRBJ2-3
TGTGCCAGCAGTGACTCCGCGGCTAGCGGCACAGATACGCAGTATTTT
CASSDSAASGTDTQYF
>once|-|TRBV30|TRBJ2-1
TGTGCCAAGGATTCACCAGGACTGTACAATGAGCAGTTCTTC
CAKDSPGLYNEQFF
>-|TRBD1|TRBV4-1|TRBJ2-5
TGCGCCAGCAGCCACCCTGGACAGGGGGGAGAGACCCAGTACTTC
CASSHPGQGGETQYF
>-|-|TRBV5-1|TRBJ1-1
TGCGCCAGCAGCTTGGAGCGGGGAATAATGAACACTGAAGCTTTCTTT
CASSLERGIMNTEAFF
>-|-|TRBV5-4|TRBJ1-1
TGTGCCAGCAGCATAGGCCTCGGGACATGGAGTGCTGAAGCTTTCTTT
CASSIGLGTWSAEAFF
>-|-|TRBV6-5|TRBJ1-2
TGTGCCAGCAGTGAAGGCGGGTTGTATGGCTACACCTTC
CASSEGGLYGYTF
>-|TRBD1|TRBV27|TRBJ1-6
TGTGCCAGCAGCGCGGGGACAGAATATTCACCCCTCCACTTT
CASSAGTEYSPLHF
>-|-|TRBV28|TRBJ1-6
TGTGCCACCTATCTACGGGGGGCAATTCCGTCGTATTCACCCCTCCACTTT
CATYLRGAIPSYSPLHF
>-|-|TRBV4-1|TRBJ2-2
TGCGCCAGCAGCCAAGATCGGAGCTGGGGCACCGGGGAGCTGTTTTTT
CASSQDRSWGTGELFF
>-|TRBD1|TRBV6-6|TRBJ2-2
TGTGCCAGCAGTTCGACAGGGATTAGCGGGGAGCTGTTTTTT
CASSSTGISGELFF
>-|-|TRBV9|TRBJ1-2
TGTGCCAGCACCAACCATCCTACAGGGCATGGCTACACCTTC
CASTNHPTGHGYTF
>-|-|TRBV28|TRBJ1-2
TGTGCCAGCAGCCCAATCAGTTGGGGGGCATCGGGTGGCTACACCTTC
CASSPISWGASGGYTF
>once|-|TRBV2|TRBJ1-4
TGTGCCAGCATGGGCGTCCCCAACTACGACACGCGTAATGAAAAACTGTTTTTT
CASMGVPNYDTRNEKLFF
>-|-|TRBV27|TRBJ2-7
TGTGCCAGCAGTTTGGGCGGGGGCTACTACGAGCAGTACTTC
CASSLGGGYYEQYF
>-|-|TRBV6-6|TRBJ2-7
TGTGCCTCCCGTAGGGCCGGTGGAATCTACGAGCAGTACTTC
CASRRAGGIYEQYF
>-|-|TRBV4-1|TRBJ1-1
TGCGCCAGCAGCCCCACAGGGACTGAAGCTTTCTTT
CASSPTGTEAFF
>-|-|TRBV4-1|TRBJ1-5
TGCGCCAGCAGCCCCGTAGGTAATCAGCCCCAGCATTTT
CASSPVGNQPQHF
>-|-|TRBV29-1|TRBJ2-1
TGCAGCGTTCGGCTCGGCTCCTACAATGAGCAGTTCTTC
CSVRLGSYNEQFF
>-|-|TRBV15|TRBJ1-5
TGTGCCACCAGCAGCGCCCGGTCTGGTCAGCCCCAGCATTTT
CATSSARSGQPQHF
>few|TRBD1|TRBV6-1|TRBJ1-5
TGTGCCAGCAGTGAAGCGACAGGGGGCAATCAGCCCCAGCATTTT
CASSEATGGNQPQHF
>-|-|TRBV27|TRBJ2-7
TGTGCCAGCAGTATATACAGGGTCCCCGCCTACGAGCAGTACTTC
CASSIYRVPAYEQYF
>-|-|TRBV6-4|TRBJ1-1
TGTGCCAGCAGTGCGCAGGGTGGGGACACTGAAGCTTTCTTT
CASSAQGGDTEAFF
>-|-|TRBV9|TRBJ1-1
TGTGCCAGCAGCGCGCCGGGTAGTGAAGCTTTCTTT
CASSAPGSEAFF
>-|-|TRBV2|TRBJ1-6
TGTGCCAGCAGTGAGGGGGCGATAAGCTCCTATAATTCACCCCTCCACTTT
CASSEGAISSYNSPLHF